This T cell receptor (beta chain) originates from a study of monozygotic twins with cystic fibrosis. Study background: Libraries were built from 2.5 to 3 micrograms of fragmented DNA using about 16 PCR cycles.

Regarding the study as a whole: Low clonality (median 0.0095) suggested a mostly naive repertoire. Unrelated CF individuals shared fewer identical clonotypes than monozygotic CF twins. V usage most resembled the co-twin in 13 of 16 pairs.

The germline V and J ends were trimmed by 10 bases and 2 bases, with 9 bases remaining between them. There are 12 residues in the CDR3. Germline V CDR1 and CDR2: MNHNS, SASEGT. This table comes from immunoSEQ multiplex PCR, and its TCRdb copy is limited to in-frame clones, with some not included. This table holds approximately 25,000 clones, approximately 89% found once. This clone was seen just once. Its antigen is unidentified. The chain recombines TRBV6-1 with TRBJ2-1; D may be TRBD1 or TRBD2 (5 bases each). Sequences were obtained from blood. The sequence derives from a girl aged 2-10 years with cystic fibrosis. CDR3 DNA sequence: TGTGCCACAGGGACCCCCTACAATGAGCAGTTCTTC. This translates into CATGTPYNEQFF.